This T cell receptor beta chain was profiled in a study of cytomegalovirus exposure and HLA in healthy donors. General study results and limits: In a later analysis, TCR beta V- and J-gene trimming was associated with a missense DCLRE1C variant.

Primers included in the PCR were 60 Vbeta and 13 Jbeta primers. Profiling relied on immunoSEQ multiplex PCR, and the TCRdb table lists in-frame clones only, not all of them. This sample's table reports some 75,000 clones. Trimming cost V 6 bases and J 2 bases, with 17 bases left between them. Germline V gives CDR1 LNHDA, CDR2 SQIVND (reference sequence). The CDR3 consists of 15 residues. On this clone: The antigen remains undetermined.

J is TRBJ2-7 and V is TRBV19; TRBD1 might be the D (6 bases). Input material: PBMCs. The receptor was derived from a boy younger than 18 in good health and CMV-seronegative. CDR3 coding DNA: TGTGCCAGTAGCCGACAGGCCGATAGTCCCTACGAGCAGTACTTC. Protein sequence: CASSRQADSPYEQYF.